These 15 T cell receptor beta chains came from one sample sequenced in a study of identifying expanded T cells in peripheral blood. The protocol was immunoSEQ multiplex PCR, while the TCRdb copy is restricted to in-frame clones and leaves out a portion. The repertoire includes about 97,000 clones, 88% of them detected once, and 12% to 15% sits in the top ten. Material: blood. The receptors here all came from a person between 18 and 75 years old in good health.

CDR3 nucleotide sequence: TGTGCCAGCAGTCTCCCAGTATGGAGCGGGGGCTGGAATGAGCAGTTCTTC. It encodes CASSLPVWSGGWNEQFF. The V call is TRBV28, the J call TRBJ2-1; TRBD2 agrees at 8 bases. V gave up 5 bases and J gave up 7 bases; unmatched junction bases: 16. Germline CDR1 is MDHEN and CDR2 is SYDVKM. The CDR3 has 17 residues.

The J gene is TRBJ2-7, the V gene TRBV25-1; TRBD1 aligns across 10 bases. This CDR3 has 15 amino acids. CDR1 and CDR2 from the germline V gene are MGHDK and SYGVNS. V shed 3 bases, J shed 6 bases, and the junction held 8 bases outside the gene matches. DNA of the CDR3: TGTGCCAGCAGTGATACAGGGACAGGGGTGGGCGAGCAGTACTTC. Protein sequence: CASSDTGTGVGEQYF.

V gene TRBV5-6 combines with J gene TRBJ2-3; weak D call: TRBD2 (6 bases). V was clipped by 4 bases and J by 10 bases, with 10 bases between them. The germline V gene encodes CDR1 SGHDT and CDR2 YYEEEE. The CDR3 length is 11 residues. The CDR3 loop is CASSRGVAQYF. CDR3 DNA sequence: TGTGCCAGCAGCCGCGGGGTGGCGCAGTATTTT.

The chain joins TRBV7-9 to TRBJ2-3; 7 bases match TRBD1. V shed 5 bases and J 0 bases; nucleotides not matched to a gene: 8. Germline V gene lookup returns CDR1 SEHNR and CDR2 FQNEAQ (reference sequence). The CDR3 totals 16 residues. The CDR3 region is CASSRRTGPSTDTQYF. As DNA, the CDR3 is TGTGCCAGCAGCCGCAGGACAGGTCCTAGCACAGATACGCAGTATTTT.

The rearrangement links TRBV21-1 to TRBJ2-5; TRBD1 is the table's D call and was not checked against the DNA. TRBV21-1 counts as a pseudogene. There are 18 residues in the CDR3. CDR3 in amino acids: CASSSGVTGGVPGETQYF. The CDR3 nucleotides are TGTGCCAGCAGCAGCGGGGTGACAGGGGGCGTACCGGGCGAGACCCAGTACTTC.

This clone occurred a few times. The V gene is TRBV29-1, the J gene TRBJ1-5; weak D call: TRBD1 (5 bases). Germline V CDR1 and CDR2: SQVTM, ANQGSEA. Trimming cost V 8 bases and J 7 bases, with 18 bases left between them. The CDR3 is 13 residues long. The CDR3 region is CSIRRGDGQPQHF. Written as DNA, the CDR3 is TGCAGCATACGGCGGGGGGATGGCCAGCCCCAGCATTTT.

This chain connects TRBV19 to TRBJ1-5, with D uncertain. The V and J ends lost 1 base and 9 bases respectively, with 7 bases between them. CDR1 is LNHDA and CDR2 is SQIVND in the germline V gene (reference sequence). The CDR3 sequence is 12 residues long. As DNA, the CDR3 is TGTGCCAGTAGTATAGTGAAACGGCCCCAGCATTTT. Encoded protein: CASSIVKRPQHF.

CDR3 coding DNA: TGTGCCTGGAGTGAACAGGAATTCATTAATTCACCCCTCCACTTT. It encodes CAWSEQEFINSPLHF. This chain uses TRBV30 with TRBJ1-6, with D possibly matching TRBD1 (5 bases). CDR3 size: 15 residues. CDR1 and CDR2 from the germline V gene are GTSNPN and SVGIG (reference sequence). Trimming pared 1 base from V and 6 bases from J, leaving 13 bases between.

The chain is built from TRBV15 and TRBJ2-4; the match to TRBD2 covers 9 bases. Trimming at V came to 1 base and at J to 9 bases, leaving 13 bases not matched to a gene. Germline-derived CDR1 and CDR2 are LNHNV and YYDKDF (reference sequence). The CDR3 is 17 amino acids. The CDR3 DNA reads as TGTGCCACCAGCAGAGGGGTGCTAGCGGGGCCGGGGGGCATTCAGTACTTC. Translated, it gives CATSRGVLAGPGGIQYF.

The CDR3 is CASSQFTGYYEQYF. In nucleotides, the CDR3 is TGCGCCAGCAGCCAATTTACAGGGTATTACGAGCAGTACTTC. The chain joins TRBV4-3 to TRBJ2-7, with D tentatively TRBD1 (6 bases). V lost 2 bases and J lost 4, with 12 bases in between. The CDR3 sequence is 14 residues long. Germline CDR1 and CDR2: LGHNA and YSLEER.

The V and J genes are TRBV9 and TRBJ2-7; 7 bases fit TRBD2. Germline V gives CDR1 SGDLS, CDR2 YYNGEE. J gave up 4 bases and V 0 bases, and 10 bases lay outside the gene matches. This CDR3 contains 16 residues. CDR3 bases: TGTGCCAGCAGCGTAGCAGCGGGGACTGCCGGATACGAGCAGTACTTC. It codes for CASSVAAGTAGYEQYF.

CDR3: CASSPLGGGDFNEQFF. DNA of the CDR3: TGTGCCAGCTCACCCCTGGGCGGGGGGGACTTCAATGAGCAGTTCTTC. The chain links TRBV18 to TRBJ2-1; TRBD2 matches 9 bases. Germline CDR1 KGHSH, CDR2 LQKENI. The CDR3 is 16 residues long. After removal of 3 bases from V and 6 bases from J, the junction contained 9 bases not matched to a gene.

This rearrangement joins TRBV6-6 to TRBJ1-1, with D perhaps TRBD1 (6 bases). Per the germline V gene, CDR1 is MNHNY and CDR2 is SVGAGI (reference sequence). This CDR3 spans 13 amino acids. Trimming pared 5 bases from V and 5 bases from J, leaving 12 bases between. CDR3 residues: CASSTIQGTEAFF. The CDR3 bases are TGTGCCAGCAGTACAATACAGGGAACTGAAGCTTTCTTT.

This chain connects TRBV29-1 to TRBJ2-7, with D possibly being TRBD1 (6 bases). This CDR3 comprises 14 residues. Germline-derived CDR1 and CDR2 are SQVTM and ANQGSEA. V was cut by 7 bases and J by 5 bases, with 21 bases left in between. As DNA, the CDR3 is TGCAGCGCGGGACCCGGGACAAACAGCCACGAGCAGTACTTC. Its translation: CSAGPGTNSHEQYF.

The V and J genes are TRBV4-2 and TRBJ1-2; no definite D call. This CDR3 is built from 13 residues. V lost 5 bases to trimming and J lost 1 base, with 8 bases between them. In germline, CDR1 is LGHNA, CDR2 YNFKEQ. CDR3 protein: CASSSGLNYGYTF. In DNA form, the CDR3 reads TGTGCCAGCAGCTCAGGCCTTAACTATGGCTACACCTTC.